The 10 T cell receptor beta chains listed next were all sequenced from one sample in a study of CD8+ T cells in alopecia areata. The sample's treatment: oral pan-JAK inhibitor, 5-10 mg twice daily. cDNA reverse transcribed from extracted RNA served as the sequencing template. The repertoire was sequenced with immunoSEQ multiplex PCR; TCRdb's copy has only in-frame clones and lacks some. The sample lists about 190,000 clones; 45% to 65% were seen once. Sample: CD4+ T cells sorted from blood, taken at week 4, from a patient treated with tofacitinib. These receptors all come from a human donor with alopecia areata.

This clone was picked up a small number of times. The chain has TRBV28 and TRBJ2-1, with 10 bases aligning to TRBD2. The CDR3 has 15 amino acids. J was trimmed by 7 bases and V by 6 bases; bases with no gene match: 9. CDR1 and CDR2 from the germline V gene are MDHEN and SYDVKM. Here the CDR3 reads CASSRGVSGRNEQFF. As DNA, the CDR3 is TGTGCCAGCAGCCGGGGGGTTAGCGGGAGGAATGAGCAGTTCTTC.

The chain joins TRBV7-8 to TRBJ2-2; tentatively, D is TRBD2 (5 bases). This CDR3 spans 16 amino acids. The V gene lost 9 bases and the J gene lost 2 bases, with 19 bases spanning the gap. CDR1 SGHVS and CDR2 FQNEAQ come from the germline V gene. As DNA, the CDR3 is TGTGCCAGTACTCGACGTGAAGGGAGTAACACCGGGGAGCTGTTTTTT. Translating gives CASTRREGSNTGELFF.

This rearrangement joins TRBV30 to TRBJ1-2; D ambiguous. Between the trimmed V and J ends, which lost 0 bases and 4 bases, there was a span of 6 bases. Germline CDR1 is GTSNPN and CDR2 is SVGIG (reference sequence). The CDR3 is 12 residues long. CDR3 sequence reads: CAWSVVGYGYTF. The CDR3 coding sequence is TGTGCCTGGAGTGTTGTTGGCTATGGCTACACCTTC.

This sequence joins TRBV29-1 and TRBJ2-4; D is perhaps TRBD1 or TRBD2 (6 bases each). The germline V and J ends were trimmed by 3 bases and 6 bases, with 9 bases remaining between them. Germline CDR1 SQVTM, CDR2 ANQGSEA. The CDR3 sequence is 12 residues long. Here the CDR3 reads CSVDGGGNIQYF. The CDR3 DNA follows: TGCAGCGTTGACGGAGGGGGAAACATTCAGTACTTC.

This sequence joins TRBV29-1 and TRBJ2-3; 9 nucleotides agree with TRBD2. The junction had 3 bases not matched to a gene; V was cut back by 0 bases and J by 5 bases. Germline V gives CDR1 SQVTM, CDR2 ANQGSEA. The length of the CDR3 is 14 residues. CDR3 region: CSVEEGTSRDTQYF. The CDR3 DNA sequence: TGCAGCGTTGAAGAGGGGACTAGCCGAGATACGCAGTATTTT.

The V and J genes are TRBV6-5 and TRBJ1-2; tentative D call: TRBD1 (6 bases). The CDR3 is 13 residues long. Germline V gives CDR1 MNHEY, CDR2 SVGAGI. The ends were cut back, 2 bases at V and 8 bases at J, with 12 bases in the middle. This CDR3 is CASSYDQGHGYTF. CDR3 bases: TGTGCCAGCAGTTACGACCAGGGGCACGGCTACACCTTC.

CDR3 bases: TGTGCCAGCAGCTTAGGTAGGACAGCCGCGAACACCGGGGAGCTGTTTTTT. Amino acid sequence: CASSLGRTAANTGELFF. The chain links TRBV7-6 to TRBJ2-2; possible D gene TRBD1, 6 bases. The CDR3 extends over 17 amino acids. Germline V gives CDR1 SGHVS, CDR2 FNYEAQ. Trimming removed 1 base from V and 0 bases from J, with 12 bases in between.

This clone was seen a few times. The same CDR3 also results from other DNA sequences found in this sample. The chain is built from TRBV30 and TRBJ2-5; D is tentatively TRBD1 or TRBD2 (6 bases each). This CDR3 is 13 amino acids long. V lost 0 bases and J lost 4, with 9 bases in between. CDR1 is GTSNPN and CDR2 is SVGIG in the germline V gene (reference sequence). In nucleotides, the CDR3 is TGTGCCTGGAGTGTCAAGGGGGGAGAGACCCAGTACTTC. Translated: CAWSVKGGETQYF.

This clone was counted only a few times. J is TRBJ2-3 and V is TRBV19, with a possible D match to TRBD1 (5 bases). Trimming took off 2 bases at V and 5 bases at J, with 5 bases between the two ends. CDR3 length: 12 residues. CDR1 is LNHDA and CDR2 is SQIVND in the germline V gene (reference sequence). CDR3 amino acids: CASSITGDTQYF. In DNA, the CDR3 is TGTGCCAGTAGTATAACAGGAGATACGCAGTATTTT.

The chain joins TRBV2 to TRBJ1-2, with D hard to call. Germline lookup yields CDR1 SNHLY and CDR2 FYNNEI. The V and J ends lost 6 bases and 4 bases respectively, with 12 bases between them. The CDR3 runs to 13 residues. Written as DNA, the CDR3 is TGTGCCAGCAGCCCGAACGGGATCTATGGCTACACCTTC. It encodes CASSPNGIYGYTF.